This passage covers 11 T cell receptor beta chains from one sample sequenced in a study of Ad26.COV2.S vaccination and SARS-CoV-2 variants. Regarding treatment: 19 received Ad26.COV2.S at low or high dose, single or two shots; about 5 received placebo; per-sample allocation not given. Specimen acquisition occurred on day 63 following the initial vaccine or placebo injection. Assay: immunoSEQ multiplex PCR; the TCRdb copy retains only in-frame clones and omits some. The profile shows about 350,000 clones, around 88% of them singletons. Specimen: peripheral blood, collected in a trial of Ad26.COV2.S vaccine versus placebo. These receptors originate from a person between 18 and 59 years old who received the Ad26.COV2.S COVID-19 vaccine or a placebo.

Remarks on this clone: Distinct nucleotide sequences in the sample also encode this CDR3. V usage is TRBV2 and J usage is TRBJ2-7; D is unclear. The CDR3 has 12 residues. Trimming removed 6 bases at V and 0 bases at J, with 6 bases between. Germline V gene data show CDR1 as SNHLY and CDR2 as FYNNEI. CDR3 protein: CASSRSSYEQYF. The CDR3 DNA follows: TGTGCCAGCAGCAGGAGCTCCTACGAGCAGTACTTC. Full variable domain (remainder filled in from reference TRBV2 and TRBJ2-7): EPEVTQTPSHQVTQMGQEVILRCVPISNHLYFYWYRQILGQKVEFLVSFYNNEISEKSEIFDDQFSVERPDGSNFTLKIRSTKLEDSAMYFCASSRSSYEQYFGPGTRLTVT.

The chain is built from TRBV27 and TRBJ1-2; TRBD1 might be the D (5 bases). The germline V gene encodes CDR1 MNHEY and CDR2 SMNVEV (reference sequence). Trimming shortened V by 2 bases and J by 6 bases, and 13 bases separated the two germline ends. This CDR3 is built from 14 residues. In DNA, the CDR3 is TGTGCCAGCAGTTTAAGAGGGGCCGTGGATGGCTACACCTTC. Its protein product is CASSLRGAVDGYTF.

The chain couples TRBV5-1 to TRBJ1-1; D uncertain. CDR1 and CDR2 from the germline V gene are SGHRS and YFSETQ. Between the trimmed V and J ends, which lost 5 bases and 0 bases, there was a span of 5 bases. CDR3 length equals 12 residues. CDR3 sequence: CASRNMNTEAFF. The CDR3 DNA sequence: TGCGCCAGCAGGAACATGAACACTGAAGCTTTCTTT.

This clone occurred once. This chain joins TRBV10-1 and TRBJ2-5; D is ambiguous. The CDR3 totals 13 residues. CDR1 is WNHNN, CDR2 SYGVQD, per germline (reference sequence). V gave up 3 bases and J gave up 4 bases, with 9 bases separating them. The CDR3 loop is CASSDGVRETQYF. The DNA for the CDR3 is TGCGCCAGCAGTGACGGTGTGAGAGAGACCCAGTACTTC.

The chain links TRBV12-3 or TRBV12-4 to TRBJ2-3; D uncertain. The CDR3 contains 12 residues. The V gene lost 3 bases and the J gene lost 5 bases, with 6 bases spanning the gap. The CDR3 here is CASSFREDTQYF. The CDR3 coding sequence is TGTGCCAGCAGTTTTCGCGAAGATACGCAGTATTTT.

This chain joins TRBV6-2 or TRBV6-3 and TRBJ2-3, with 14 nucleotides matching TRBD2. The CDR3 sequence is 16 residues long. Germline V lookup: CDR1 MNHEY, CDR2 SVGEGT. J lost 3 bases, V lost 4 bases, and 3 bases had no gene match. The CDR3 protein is CASSSGLAGGTDTQYF. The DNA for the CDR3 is TGTGCCAGCAGTTCCGGACTAGCGGGAGGAACAGATACGCAGTATTTT.

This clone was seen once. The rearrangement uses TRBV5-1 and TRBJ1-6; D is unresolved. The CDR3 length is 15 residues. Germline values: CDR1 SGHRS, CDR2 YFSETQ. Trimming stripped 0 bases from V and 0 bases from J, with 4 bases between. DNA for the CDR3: TGCGCCAGCAGCTTGGATAGCTCCTATAATTCACCCCTCCACTTT. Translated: CASSLDSSYNSPLHF.

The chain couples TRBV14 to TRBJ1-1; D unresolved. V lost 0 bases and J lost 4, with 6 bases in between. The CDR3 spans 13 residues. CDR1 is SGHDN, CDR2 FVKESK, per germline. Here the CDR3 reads CASSQDLSTEAFF. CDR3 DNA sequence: TGTGCCAGCAGCCAAGACTTATCCACTGAAGCTTTCTTT.

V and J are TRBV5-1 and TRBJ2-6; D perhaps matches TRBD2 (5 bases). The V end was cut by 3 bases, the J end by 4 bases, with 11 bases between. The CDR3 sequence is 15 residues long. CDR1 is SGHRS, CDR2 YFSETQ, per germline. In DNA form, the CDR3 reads TGCGCCAGCAGCTACGAGGGAACAGGGGCCAACGTCCTGACTTTC. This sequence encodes CASSYEGTGANVLTF.

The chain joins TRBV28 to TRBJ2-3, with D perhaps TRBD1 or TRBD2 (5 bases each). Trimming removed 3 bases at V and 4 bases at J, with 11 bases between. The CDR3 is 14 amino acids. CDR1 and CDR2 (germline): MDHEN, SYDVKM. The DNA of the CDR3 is TGTGCCAGCAGTTTTTTGGGGGAAGCAGATACGCAGTATTTT. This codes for CASSFLGEADTQYF.

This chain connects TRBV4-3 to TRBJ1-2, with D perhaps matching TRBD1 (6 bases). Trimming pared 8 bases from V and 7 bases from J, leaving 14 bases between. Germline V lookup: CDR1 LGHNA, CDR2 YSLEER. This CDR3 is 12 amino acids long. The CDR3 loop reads CASRQGTGGYTF. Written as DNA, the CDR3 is TGCGCCAGCCGGCAGGGGACTGGTGGCTACACCTTC.